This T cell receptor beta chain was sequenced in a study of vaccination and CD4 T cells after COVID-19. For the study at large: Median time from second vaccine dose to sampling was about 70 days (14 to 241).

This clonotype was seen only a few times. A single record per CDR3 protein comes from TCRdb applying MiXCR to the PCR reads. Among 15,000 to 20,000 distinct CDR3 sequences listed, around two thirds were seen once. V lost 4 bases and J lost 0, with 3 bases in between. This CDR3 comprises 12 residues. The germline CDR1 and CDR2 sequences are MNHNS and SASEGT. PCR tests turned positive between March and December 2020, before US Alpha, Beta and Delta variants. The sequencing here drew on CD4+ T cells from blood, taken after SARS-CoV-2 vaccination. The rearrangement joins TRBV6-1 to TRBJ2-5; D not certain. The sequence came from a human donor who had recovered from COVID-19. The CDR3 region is CASSANQETQYF. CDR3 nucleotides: TGTGCCAGCAGTGCAAACCAAGAGACCCAGTACTTC.